A single sample gave rise to the 5 T cell receptor beta chains below, sequenced in a study of CD8 T cells in Susac syndrome (dated by TCRdb to about 2019). Library prep was done by the immunoSEQ multiplex PCR assay. RNA was extracted using the RNeasy kit, and about 0.5 to 1 ug of the RNA was reverse transcribed with random hexamers. The public reads were reanalyzed by TCRdb: fastp trimming at Q25, MiXCR alignment, in-frame beta chains only. Every distinct CDR3 protein forms one entry, paired with its most common genes and DNA. The sample table shows roughly 180,000 distinct CDR3 sequences, and approximately 93% are seen once. The ten largest clones represent roughly 0.1% of the sample. Sequenced input: CD4+ T cells from PBMCs. The receptors were sampled from a human donor with multiple sclerosis.

The chain uses TRBV5-1 and TRBJ2-7; 7 nucleotides line up with TRBD2. Germline V CDR1 and CDR2: SGHRS, YFSETQ. The CDR3 is 17 amino acids. With V trimmed by 0 bases and J by 2 bases, 11 bases remained unmatched. The CDR3 reads CASSLASWLAEAYEQYF. Written as DNA, the CDR3 is TGCGCCAGCAGCTTGGCTAGTTGGCTAGCGGAAGCCTACGAGCAGTACTTC.

The chain is built from TRBV6-5 and TRBJ1-1; possible D gene TRBD1, 5 bases. Germline V gene data show CDR1 as MNHEY and CDR2 as SVGAGI. V lost 6 bases, J lost 5 bases, and 13 bases lay in between. This CDR3 has 13 residues. CDR3 amino acids: CASSLRPGTEAFF. The CDR3 DNA reads as TGTGCCAGCAGCCTTCGCCCAGGGACTGAAGCTTTCTTT.

The chain combines TRBV11-2 with TRBJ1-1; D unclear. V lost 0 bases and J 3 bases, leaving 2 bases between the germline ends. From germline, CDR1 is SGHAT and CDR2 FQNNGV. The CDR3 contains 12 residues. For the CDR3, the DNA is TGTGCCAGCAGCTTAGACGACACTGAAGCTTTCTTT. This codes for CASSLDDTEAFF.

The rearrangement links TRBV25-1 to TRBJ1-4, with a tentative D call TRBD1 (6 bases). V was shortened by 3 bases and J by 7 bases, with 15 bases between the two germline ends. The CDR3 is 15 residues long. Germline assignment: CDR1 MGHDK and CDR2 SYGVNS. The CDR3 is CASSERGGGGEKLFF. DNA of the CDR3: TGTGCCAGCAGTGAGCGAGGGGGAGGTGGTGAAAAACTGTTTTTT.

The genes are TRBV28 and TRBJ2-4; TRBD1 matches 8 bases. This CDR3 is built from 18 residues. V was clipped by 6 bases and J by 0 bases; unmatched bases: 13. Per germline, CDR1 MDHEN and CDR2 SYDVKM. The CDR3 here is CASSPRTGLGLAKNIQYF. CDR3 sequence (DNA): TGTGCCAGCAGCCCTAGGACAGGGCTCGGTTTAGCCAAAAACATTCAGTACTTC. The entire variable domain, with the rest obtained from reference TRBV28 and TRBJ2-4, is as follows: DVKVTQSSRYLVKRTGEKVFLECVQDMDHENMFWYRQDPGLGLRLIYFSYDVKMKEKGDIPEGYSVSREKKERFSLILESASTNQTSMYLCASSPRTGLGLAKNIQYFGAGTRLSVL.